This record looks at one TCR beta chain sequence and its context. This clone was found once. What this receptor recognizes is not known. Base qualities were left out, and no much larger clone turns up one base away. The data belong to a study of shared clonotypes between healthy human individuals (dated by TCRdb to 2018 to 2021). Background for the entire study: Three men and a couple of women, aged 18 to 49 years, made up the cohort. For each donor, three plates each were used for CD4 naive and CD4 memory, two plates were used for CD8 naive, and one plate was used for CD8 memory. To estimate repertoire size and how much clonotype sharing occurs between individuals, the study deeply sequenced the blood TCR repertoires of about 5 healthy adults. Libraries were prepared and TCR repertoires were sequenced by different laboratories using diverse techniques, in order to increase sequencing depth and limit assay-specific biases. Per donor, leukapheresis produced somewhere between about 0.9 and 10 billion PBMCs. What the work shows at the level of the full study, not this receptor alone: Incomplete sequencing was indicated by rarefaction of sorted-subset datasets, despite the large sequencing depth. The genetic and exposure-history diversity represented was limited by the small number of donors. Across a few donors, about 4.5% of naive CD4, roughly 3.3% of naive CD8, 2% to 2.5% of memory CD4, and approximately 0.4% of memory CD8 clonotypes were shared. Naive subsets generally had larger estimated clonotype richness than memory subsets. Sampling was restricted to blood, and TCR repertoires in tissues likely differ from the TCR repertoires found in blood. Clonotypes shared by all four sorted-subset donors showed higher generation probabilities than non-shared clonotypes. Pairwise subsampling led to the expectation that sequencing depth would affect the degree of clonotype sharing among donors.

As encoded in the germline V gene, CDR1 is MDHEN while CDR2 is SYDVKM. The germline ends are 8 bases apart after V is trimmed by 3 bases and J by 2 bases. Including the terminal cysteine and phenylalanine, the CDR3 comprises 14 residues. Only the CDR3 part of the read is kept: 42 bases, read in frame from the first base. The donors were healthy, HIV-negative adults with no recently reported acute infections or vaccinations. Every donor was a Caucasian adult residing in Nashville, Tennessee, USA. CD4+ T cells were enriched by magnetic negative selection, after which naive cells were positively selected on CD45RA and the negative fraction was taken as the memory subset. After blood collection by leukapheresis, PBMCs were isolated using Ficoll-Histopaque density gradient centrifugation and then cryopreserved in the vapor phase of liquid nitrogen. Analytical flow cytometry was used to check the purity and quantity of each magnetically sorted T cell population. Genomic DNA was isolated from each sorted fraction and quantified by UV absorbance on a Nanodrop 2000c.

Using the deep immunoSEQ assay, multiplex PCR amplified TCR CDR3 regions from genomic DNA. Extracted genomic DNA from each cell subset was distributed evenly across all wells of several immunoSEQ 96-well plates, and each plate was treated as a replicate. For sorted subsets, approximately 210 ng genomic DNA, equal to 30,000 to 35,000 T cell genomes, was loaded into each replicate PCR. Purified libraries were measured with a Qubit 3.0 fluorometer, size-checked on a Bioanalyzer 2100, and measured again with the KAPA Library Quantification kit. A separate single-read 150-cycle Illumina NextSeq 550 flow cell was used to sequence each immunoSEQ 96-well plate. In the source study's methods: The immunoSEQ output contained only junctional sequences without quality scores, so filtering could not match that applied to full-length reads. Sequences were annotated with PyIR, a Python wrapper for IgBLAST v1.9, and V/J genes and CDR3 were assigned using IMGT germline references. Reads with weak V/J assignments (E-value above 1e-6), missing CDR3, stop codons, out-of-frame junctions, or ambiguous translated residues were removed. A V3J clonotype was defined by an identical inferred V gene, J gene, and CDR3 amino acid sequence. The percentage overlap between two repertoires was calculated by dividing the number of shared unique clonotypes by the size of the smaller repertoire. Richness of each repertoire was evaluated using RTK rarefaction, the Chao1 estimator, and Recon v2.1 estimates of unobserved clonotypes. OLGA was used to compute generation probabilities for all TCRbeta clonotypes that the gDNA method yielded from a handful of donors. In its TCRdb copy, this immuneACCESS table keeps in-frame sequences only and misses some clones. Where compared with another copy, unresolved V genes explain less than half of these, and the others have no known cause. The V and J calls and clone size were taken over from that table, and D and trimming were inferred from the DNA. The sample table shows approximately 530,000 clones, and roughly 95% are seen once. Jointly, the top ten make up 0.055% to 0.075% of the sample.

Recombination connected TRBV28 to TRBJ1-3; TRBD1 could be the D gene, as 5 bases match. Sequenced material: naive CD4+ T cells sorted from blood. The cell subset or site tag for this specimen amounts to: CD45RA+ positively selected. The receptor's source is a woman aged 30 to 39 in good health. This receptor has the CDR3 CASSFPRAGNTIYF. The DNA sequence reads TGTGCCAGCAGTTTTCCCAGGGCTGGAAACACCATATATTTT. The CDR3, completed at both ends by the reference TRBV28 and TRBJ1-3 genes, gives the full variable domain DVKVTQSSRYLVKRTGEKVFLECVQDMDHENMFWYRQDPGLGLRLIYFSYDVKMKEKGDIPEGYSVSREKKERFSLILESASTNQTSMYLCASSFPRAGNTIYFGEGSWLTVV.